A single sample is the source of the 19 T cell receptor beta chains below, sequenced in a study of shared clonotypes between healthy human individuals. Data came from immunoSEQ multiplex PCR; TCRdb stores just in-frame clones and leaves some out. Of about 2 million clones in the sample, 95% were seen once. Sequenced: naive CD4+ T cells sorted from blood. Subset indicated: CD45RA+ positively selected. These receptors were obtained from a man aged 18 to 35 in good health.

The chain is built from TRBV7-8 and TRBJ2-5, with D possibly being TRBD2 (5 bases). Germline CDR1 and CDR2: SGHVS and FQNEAQ. V lost 0 bases to trimming and J lost 1 base, with 9 bases between them. This CDR3 has 15 amino acids. CDR3 sequence (DNA): TGTGCCAGCAGCTTAGCGTATGGAGGCCAAGAGACCCAGTACTTC. Encoded protein: CASSLAYGGQETQYF.

This chain uses TRBV25-1 with TRBJ2-7; 16 nucleotides align to TRBD2. The CDR3 length is 16 residues. The trim removed 7 bases at V and 2 bases at J, leaving 5 bases unmatched. CDR1 and CDR2 (germline): MGHDK, SYGVNS. In DNA form, the CDR3 reads TGTGCCAGCACGCCGGGACTAGCGGGGGGGGCCTACGAGCAGTACTTC. Protein: CASTPGLAGGAYEQYF.

V usage is TRBV7-3 and J usage is TRBJ2-7; D gene unclear. From germline, CDR1 is SGHTA and CDR2 FQGTGA. There are 12 residues in the CDR3. Trimming shortened V by 0 bases and J by 6 bases, and 6 bases separated the two germline ends. CDR3 sequence (DNA): TGTGCCAGCAGCTTAACCCCCGGCGAGCAGTACTTC. Its protein product is CASSLTPGEQYF.

The chain joins TRBV12-5 to TRBJ2-1, with 11 nucleotides matching TRBD2. With V trimmed by 4 bases and J by 4 bases, 6 bases remained unmatched. CDR3 length: 16 amino acids. The V gene's germline CDR1 is LGHNT and CDR2 FRNRAP. DNA for the CDR3: TGTGCTAGTGGTTCCCTAGCGGGAGGTAGTTACAATGAGCAGTTCTTC. This translates into CASGSLAGGSYNEQFF.

V usage is TRBV5-4 and J usage is TRBJ2-1; D may be TRBD2 (6 bases). Between the trimmed V and J ends, which lost 0 bases and 5 bases, there was a span of 15 bases. Per germline, CDR1 SGHNT and CDR2 YYREEE (reference sequence). The CDR3 runs to 16 residues. CDR3 nucleotides: TGTGCCAGCAGCTTGGCCGGGCTAGCGAGTGACAATGAGCAGTTCTTC. Translating gives CASSLAGLASDNEQFF.

The rearrangement uses TRBV4-3 and TRBJ2-7; 11 bases align to TRBD1. Germline V gives CDR1 LGHNA, CDR2 YSLEER. Trimming took 0 bases from V and 2 from J; bases not matched to a gene: 3. The CDR3 consists of 16 residues. CDR3 residues: CASSQEGGQGAYEQYF. CDR3 DNA sequence: TGCGCCAGCAGCCAAGAGGGGGGACAGGGGGCCTACGAGCAGTACTTC.

The chain couples TRBV6-5 to TRBJ2-1; D might be TRBD2 (7 bases). The CDR3 has 15 amino acids. The germline V gene encodes CDR1 MNHEY and CDR2 SVGAGI. V gave up 8 bases and J gave up 7 bases, with 21 bases separating them. CDR3 in DNA: TGTGCCAGCGCCGAGGACGGGGGGCGCAGAAATGAGCAGTTCTTC. Translation: CASAEDGGRRNEQFF.

The CDR3 coding sequence is TGTGCCAGCAGCGTAAATGGACAGGGGGACGACGAGCAGTACTTC. Amino acids: CASSVNGQGDDEQYF. The V gene is TRBV9, the J gene TRBJ2-7, with 10 bases identical to TRBD1. Germline-derived CDR1 and CDR2 are SGDLS and YYNGEE. The CDR3 runs 15 residues. V was clipped by 1 base and J by 5 bases; unmatched bases: 6.

Remarks on this clone: Additional DNA sequences in this sample encode the identical CDR3. The chain is built from TRBV2 and TRBJ2-7; D is perhaps TRBD2 (6 bases). Trimming pared 6 bases from V and 3 bases from J, leaving 9 bases between. The germline V gene has CDR1 SNHLY and CDR2 FYNNEI. This CDR3 has 12 residues. This CDR3 is CASSLGGYEQYF. The DNA for the CDR3 is TGTGCCAGCAGCCTGGGGGGCTACGAGCAGTACTTC.

The chain uses TRBV5-6 and TRBJ2-7; 7 nucleotides line up with TRBD2. The V segment lost 2 bases and the J segment 6 bases; nucleotides outside the gene matches: 5. There are 13 residues in the CDR3. Germline assignment: CDR1 SGHDT and CDR2 YYEEEE. The CDR3 protein is CASSLYPGGEQYF. The CDR3 DNA reads as TGTGCCAGCAGCTTATATCCGGGGGGCGAGCAGTACTTC.

V and J are TRBV30 and TRBJ1-6; D unclear. Trimming stripped 3 bases from V and 0 bases from J, with 15 bases between. CDR3 size: 17 residues. Germline assignment: CDR1 GTSNPN and CDR2 SVGIG (reference sequence). The CDR3: CAWRRSVGSSYNSPLHF. In DNA, the CDR3 is TGTGCCTGGAGGAGGAGTGTGGGGAGCTCCTATAATTCACCCCTCCACTTT.

The chain combines TRBV6-1 with TRBJ2-7; 8 bases map to TRBD2. Germline trimming cut 3 bases from V and 2 bases from J; bases unmatched to any gene: 6. The germline gives CDR1 MNHNS, CDR2 SASEGT. This CDR3 has 15 amino acids. This chain's CDR3 is CASSEASGLPYEQYF. The DNA of the CDR3 is TGTGCCAGCAGTGAGGCTAGCGGGCTCCCCTACGAGCAGTACTTC.

V and J are TRBV29-1 and TRBJ2-1, with D possibly TRBD2 on 6 matching bases. The CDR3 spans 14 residues. The V gene's germline CDR1 is SQVTM and CDR2 ANQGSEA. Trimming removed 4 bases at V and 1 base at J, with 11 bases between. CDR3 amino acids: CSVVRGTSYNEQFF. The CDR3 DNA follows: TGCAGCGTTGTTCGGGGGACTTCCTACAATGAGCAGTTCTTC.

This clone was recorded only once. The chain recombines TRBV7-9 with TRBJ2-6; no firm D call. The germline V and J ends were trimmed by 3 bases and 1 base, with 7 bases remaining between them. The germline CDR1 and CDR2 sequences are SEHNR and FQNEAQ (reference sequence). This CDR3 has 15 amino acids. The CDR3 protein is CASSFGDSGANVLTF. As DNA, the CDR3 is TGTGCCAGCAGCTTCGGAGATTCTGGGGCCAACGTCCTGACTTTC.

Concerning this clone itself: The sample has other DNA sequences that encode this CDR3 too. This chain joins TRBV7-2 and TRBJ2-7; D is perhaps TRBD1 (6 bases). V was pared by 4 bases and J by 3 bases, with 10 bases between. The V gene's germline CDR1 is SGHTA and CDR2 FQGNSA. The CDR3 consists of 13 residues. The CDR3 region is CASSSRTDYEQYF. As DNA, the CDR3 is TGTGCCAGCAGCTCTCGGACAGACTACGAGCAGTACTTC.

The chain is built from TRBV5-4 and TRBJ2-5; either TRBD1 or TRBD2 may supply D (6 bases each). This CDR3 comprises 14 residues. V lost 1 base and J lost 5, with 12 bases in between. Germline lookup yields CDR1 SGHNT and CDR2 YYREEE (reference sequence). CDR3 in amino acids: CASSLLGGVETQYF. The CDR3 DNA reads TGTGCCAGCAGCTTGCTGGGGGGCGTTGAGACCCAGTACTTC.

This chain connects TRBV6-6 to TRBJ2-3; 10 bases match TRBD2. The V gene end was trimmed by 5 bases and the J gene end by 5 bases; junction bases not matched to a gene: 10. CDR1 MNHNY and CDR2 SVGAGI come from the germline V gene (reference sequence). The CDR3 covers 16 residues. CDR3 residues: CASSTTNSGGQDTQYF. CDR3 nucleotide sequence: TGTGCCAGCAGTACTACAAATAGCGGGGGGCAAGATACGCAGTATTTT.

Regarding this clone: A read error is possible here, since a much larger clone lies one base away. The gene calls are TRBV19 and TRBJ1-2, with a tentative D call TRBD1 (5 bases). The CDR3 sequence is 15 residues long. Trimming left V 6 bases short and J 2 bases short, with 16 bases between. The V gene's germline CDR1 is LNHDA and CDR2 SQIVND (reference sequence). The CDR3 here is CASSFPDGANYGYTF. DNA of the CDR3: TGTGCCAGTAGCTTCCCGGACGGGGCCAACTATGGCTACACCTTC.

Remarks on this clone: The same CDR3 also results from other DNA sequences found in this sample. The V call is TRBV5-1, the J call TRBJ2-1; tentative D call: TRBD2 (5 bases). Trimming shortened V by 2 bases and J by 0 bases, and 9 bases separated the two germline ends. CDR3 size: 15 residues. The germline CDR1 and CDR2 sequences are SGHRS and YFSETQ. CDR3 coding DNA: TGCGCCAGCAGCTTAGCGGAAAGCTCCTACAATGAGCAGTTCTTC. Protein: CASSLAESSYNEQFF.